Listed here are 4 T cell receptor beta chains from one sample, sequenced in a study of somatic mutations in cytotoxic T cells in rheumatoid arthritis. Generated by immunoSEQ multiplex PCR, the TCRdb table keeps only in-frame clones and is missing some. The sample records 7,000 to 9,500 clones, 75% to 85% being singletons. The sequencing sample was made of CD8+ T cells sorted from blood. The origin of the receptors is an adult with rheumatoid arthritis.

This chain joins TRBV25-1 and TRBJ2-2, with a weak D call TRBD1 (6 bases). The CDR3 sequence is 13 residues long. V gave up 8 bases and J gave up 4 bases, with 11 bases separating them. The germline V gene encodes CDR1 MGHDK and CDR2 SYGVNS. The CDR3 region has the DNA TGTGCCAGCGGGGGCAGGGCCACCGGGGAGCTGTTTTTT. Translated: CASGGRATGELFF.

The chain has TRBV6-1 and TRBJ2-7; D possibly corresponds to TRBD1 (5 bases). This CDR3 region has 11 residues. Per germline, CDR1 MNHNS and CDR2 SASEGT. The V and J ends lost 7 bases and 7 bases respectively, with 11 bases between them. The CDR3 DNA is TGTGCCAGCATATGGGGCGAGGAGCAGTACTTC. It translates to CASIWGEEQYF.

The V call is TRBV4-1, the J call TRBJ2-5; 7 positions match TRBD2. CDR3 length: 16 residues. Unmatched junction bases numbered 7, after V lost 0 bases and J lost 3 bases. Germline assignment: CDR1 MGHRA and CDR2 YSYEKL. CDR3: CASSQEMASGKETQYF. The CDR3 DNA reads as TGCGCCAGCAGCCAAGAAATGGCTAGCGGCAAAGAGACCCAGTACTTC.

This sequence joins TRBV19 and TRBJ2-3; D gene ambiguous. This CDR3 spans 10 amino acids. In germline, CDR1 is LNHDA, CDR2 SQIVND (reference sequence). The CDR3 DNA sequence: TGTGAGGTGAGCACAGATACGCAGTATTTT. It codes for CEVSTDTQYF.